This T cell receptor (beta chain) stems from a study of blood T cell repertoires in COVID-19. Turning to the study itself: Acute-phase and convalescent COVID-19 samples originated in the United States, Italy and Spain. T cells, B-cell-depleted T cells, or PBMCs supplied cDNA or gDNA.

The CDR3 is made up of 15 amino acids. After removal of 7 bases from V and 7 bases from J, the junction contained 10 bases not matched to a gene. Germline-derived CDR1 and CDR2 are SNHLY and FYNNEI. In the original processing: Quantification of nucleated cells was approximated via reference gene primer amplification. Sequencing was performed with immunoSEQ multiplex PCR; in TCRdb, only in-frame clones are kept and a portion is missing. V, J and clone size are those of that table, while D and trimming were read from the DNA. The table has 300,000 to 350,000 clones, roughly 88% seen once. The Seattle site enrolled patients during active infection and followed them longitudinally.

The sequenced material came from peripheral blood. The receptor was derived from a woman aged 25 to 45 with COVID-19, enrolled during active disease. This chain joins TRBV2 and TRBJ1-6; TRBD1 aligns across 7 bases. CDR3 in DNA: TGTGCCAGCACACGTGGGGGACAGAGAAATTCACCCCTCCACTTT. Translated: CASTRGGQRNSPLHF.